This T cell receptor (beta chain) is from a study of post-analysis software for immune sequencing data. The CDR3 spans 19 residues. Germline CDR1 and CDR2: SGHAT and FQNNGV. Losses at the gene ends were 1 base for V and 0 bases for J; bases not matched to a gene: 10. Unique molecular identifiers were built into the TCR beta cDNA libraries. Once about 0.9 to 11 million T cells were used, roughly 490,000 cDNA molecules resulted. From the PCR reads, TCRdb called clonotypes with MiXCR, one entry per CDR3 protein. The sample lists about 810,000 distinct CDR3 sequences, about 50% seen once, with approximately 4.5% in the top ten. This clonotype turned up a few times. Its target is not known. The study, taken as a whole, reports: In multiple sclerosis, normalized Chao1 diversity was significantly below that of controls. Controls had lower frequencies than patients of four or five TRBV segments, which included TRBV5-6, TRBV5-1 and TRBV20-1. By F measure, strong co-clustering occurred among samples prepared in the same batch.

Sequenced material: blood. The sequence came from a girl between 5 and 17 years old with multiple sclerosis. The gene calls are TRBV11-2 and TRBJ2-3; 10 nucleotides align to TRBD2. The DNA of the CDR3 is TGTGCCAGCAGCTTAGGTTTATGGACTAGCGGAACTAGCACAGATACGCAGTATTTT. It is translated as CASSLGLWTSGTSTDTQYF.